This passage covers 21 T cell receptor beta chains from one sample sequenced in a study of identical twins. TCRdb reprocessed the 5' RACE reads via MiXCR and lists one record per CDR3 protein. The sample lists 1.5 million to 2 million distinct CDR3 sequences, 32% occurring once. Sequenced: cord blood. All receptors come from a newborn girl in good health.

This sequence joins TRBV24-1 and TRBJ1-2; D remains ambiguous. The V end was cut by 11 bases, the J end by 8 bases, with 8 bases between. The CDR3 has 9 amino acids. Germline lookup yields CDR1 KGHDR and CDR2 SFDVKD. The chain's CDR3 is CAIRTGYTF. In DNA, the CDR3 is TGTGCCATTAGGACGGGCTACACCTTC.

V is TRBV3-1 and J is TRBJ1-2, with D perhaps matching TRBD1 (5 bases). The CDR3 sequence is 13 residues long. The V gene's germline CDR1 is LGHDT and CDR2 YNNKEL (reference sequence). Deletions cut 4 bases from V and 5 bases from J, with 11 bases between. CDR3 loop: CASSRDPGYGYTF. The CDR3 nucleotides read TGTGCCAGCAGCCGGGACCCTGGGTATGGCTACACCTTC. Combining the CDR3 with reference TRBV3-1 and TRBJ1-2 gives the whole variable domain DTAVSQTPKYLVTQMGNDKSIKCEQNLGHDTMYWYKQDSKKFLKIMFSYNNKELIINETVPNRFSPKSPDKAHLNLHINSLELGDSAVYFCASSRDPGYGYTFGSGTRLTVV.

The chain couples TRBV18 to TRBJ2-5; possible D gene TRBD2, 6 bases. The DNA matches TRBJ2-7 better at its end, which makes the J call doubtful. CDR1 and CDR2 (germline): KGHSH, LQKENI. This CDR3 contains 15 residues. The CDR3 is CASSTLEGRADEQYF. The CDR3 nucleotides read TGTGCCAGCTCAACATTGGAGGGTCGCGCCGACGAGCAGTACTTC.

This clonotype was observed a few times. The rearrangement joins TRBV5-1 to TRBJ2-3; maybe TRBD2 (7 bases). Germline V CDR1 and CDR2: SGHRS, YFSETQ. V was shortened by 2 bases and J by 3 bases, with 19 bases between the two germline ends. The CDR3 has 17 amino acids. CDR3 sequence reads: CASSLERLRGGTDTQYF. As DNA, the CDR3 is TGCGCCAGCAGCTTAGAACGTCTGAGGGGGGGAACAGATACGCAGTATTTT.

V gene TRBV29-1 combines with J gene TRBJ1-1; D unresolved. This CDR3 comprises 12 residues. V was shortened by 1 base and J by 5 bases, with 8 bases between the two germline ends. Germline V gene sequence: CDR1 SQVTM, CDR2 ANQGSEA. The CDR3, as DNA: TGCAGCGTTGAAGGATTGGGGACTGAAGCTTTCTTT. It codes for CSVEGLGTEAFF.

This clonotype was observed many times. The V call is TRBV7-6, the J call TRBJ2-3, with 9 positions matching TRBD2. From germline, CDR1 is SGHVS and CDR2 FNYEAQ. V lost 1 base, J lost 1 base, and 3 bases stayed unmatched. The CDR3 covers 16 residues. The CDR3 here is CASSLVPSGGTDTQYF. Here the CDR3 DNA reads TGTGCCAGCAGCTTAGTGCCTAGCGGGGGCACAGATACGCAGTATTTT.

As regards this clonotype: A single base separates this from a much larger clone, so it may be a read error. The CDR3 end shows no conserved phenylalanine or tryptophan, and so a read error is likely. This sequence joins TRBV20-1 and TRBJ2-3; D call uncertain. Germline V gene lookup returns CDR1 DFQATT and CDR2 SNEGSKA (reference sequence). Trimming cost V 2 bases and J 3 bases, with 6 bases left between them. The CDR3 totals 12 residues. The CDR3 DNA reads TGCAGTGCTAGAATCTCAACAGATACGCAGTATCTT. Its protein product is CSARISTDTQYL.

The chain has TRBV4-1 and TRBJ2-5, with 11 bases lining up with TRBD2. Germline V CDR1 and CDR2: MGHRA, YSYEKL. V lost 0 bases and J lost 5; bases outside the gene matches: 5. CDR3 size: 16 residues. In DNA, the CDR3 is TGCGCCAGCAGCCAAGATGGGACTAGCGGCGGCGAGACCCAGTACTTC. Translated: CASSQDGTSGGETQYF.

This chain connects TRBV12-3 or TRBV12-4 to TRBJ1-1, with unresolved D. V was pared by 6 bases and J by 0 bases, with 8 bases between. The CDR3 totals 13 residues. This CDR3 is CASRQLLNTEAFF. The CDR3 DNA is TGTGCCAGCAGGCAGCTCCTGAACACTGAAGCTTTCTTT.

To note about this clonotype: This may stem from a read error, because a much larger clone lies one nucleotide away. The chain carries TRBV11-1 and TRBJ2-7, with 8 bases identical to TRBD2. Germline loops: CDR1 SGHAT, CDR2 FQDESV (reference sequence). There are 16 residues in the CDR3. V lost 1 base to trimming and J lost 7 bases; unmatched junction nucleotides: 12. DNA of the CDR3: TGTGCCAGCAGCTTAGTCGTACTAGCGGTCTACAATGAGCAGTACTTC. It translates to CASSLVVLAVYNEQYF.

This clonotype was seen once. Sequence at one end of the junction differs from germline and may be a read error. V and J are TRBV7-7 and TRBJ2-1, with 8 bases matching TRBD1. Germline CDR1 is SSHAT and CDR2 is FNYEAQ (reference sequence). The CDR3 is 16 residues long. The CDR3 nucleotides are TGTGCTAGCAGCTCGAACACAGGGGGGTCCTACAATGAGCAGTTCTTC. This gives the protein CASSSNTGGSYNEQFF.

The chain couples TRBV12-3 or TRBV12-4 to TRBJ2-5; TRBD1 matches at 8 bases. The assigned J gene may be wrong: the sequence end matches TRBJ2-7 better. CDR3 length: 15 residues. The CDR3: CASSLAVTGGHEQYF. CDR3 sequence (DNA): TGTGCCAGCAGTTTAGCGGTCACAGGGGGGCACGAGCAGTACTTC.

The sample holds a few counts of this clonotype. The chain recombines TRBV29-1 with TRBJ1-5; TRBD1 matches 7 bases. Per germline, CDR1 SQVTM and CDR2 ANQGSEA. The CDR3 length is 16 residues. Trimming removed 0 bases from V and 4 bases from J; junction bases left unmatched: 9. The CDR3 bases are TGCAGCGTTGAAGAAGGGGAGGACAGGAAAAATCAGCCCCAGCATTTT. Translated: CSVEEGEDRKNQPQHF.

This clonotype came up a few times. The rearrangement uses TRBV28 and TRBJ1-2; 8 nucleotides match TRBD1. V dropped 5 bases and J dropped 8; count of bases not matched to a gene: 13. CDR1 MDHEN and CDR2 SYDVKM come from the germline V gene. The CDR3 loop spans 15 amino acids. This CDR3 reads CASSTNRGLWLGYTF. In nucleotides, the CDR3 is TGTGCCAGCAGTACCAACAGGGGGTTATGGCTGGGCTACACCTTC.

A few counts support this clonotype. The V gene is TRBV4-2, the J gene TRBJ2-3; a possible D gene is TRBD1 (6 bases). The V gene's germline CDR1 is LGHNA and CDR2 YNFKEQ. The V and J ends lost 0 bases and 4 bases respectively, with 11 bases between them. This CDR3 spans 15 amino acids. CDR3 bases: TGTGCCAGCAGCCAAGATACAGGGAGCGCAGATACGCAGTATTTT. This encodes CASSQDTGSADTQYF.

The gene calls are TRBV4-2 and TRBJ2-5; 11 bases align to TRBD1. Germline CDR1 is LGHNA and CDR2 is YNFKEQ. The length of the CDR3 is 16 residues. V lost 0 bases, J lost 2 bases, and 2 bases stayed unmatched. CDR3 loop: CASSQDGDRGQETQYF. CDR3 sequence (DNA): TGTGCCAGCAGCCAAGATGGGGACAGGGGGCAAGAGACCCAGTACTTC.

This clonotype appeared a few times. This chain uses TRBV27 with TRBJ2-7; D is uncertain. Looked up from germline, CDR1 is MNHEY and CDR2 is SMNVEV (reference sequence). Between the trimmed V and J ends, which lost 10 bases and 6 bases, there was a span of 25 bases. The CDR3 has 15 amino acids. For the CDR3, the DNA is TGTGCCACCCGGGTGAGGCCGAAACTACACAGCGAGCAGTACTTC. Translating gives CATRVRPKLHSEQYF.

The rearrangement links TRBV28 to TRBJ1-1; TRBD1 matches at 9 bases. CDR1 is MDHEN and CDR2 is SYDVKM in the germline V gene. Losses at the gene ends were 3 bases for V and 11 bases for J; bases not matched to a gene: 7. The CDR3 is made up of 13 amino acids. The CDR3: CASSFPKQGAAFF. The DNA for the CDR3 is TGTGCCAGCAGTTTCCCGAAACAGGGGGCGGCTTTCTTT.

This chain links TRBV12-3 or TRBV12-4 with TRBJ2-4; D remains ambiguous. V shed 6 bases and J shed 3 bases, with 12 bases lying between them. This CDR3 is built from 14 residues. The CDR3 sequence is CASSRQVGKNIQYF. For the CDR3, the DNA is TGTGCCAGCAGCCGCCAGGTTGGCAAAAACATTCAGTACTTC.

This clonotype was recorded many times. This chain joins TRBV7-4 and TRBJ1-2, with D uncertain. Germline CDR1 and CDR2: SGHVT and SQSDAQ. V lost 6 bases and J 5 bases, leaving 13 bases between the germline ends. The length of the CDR3 is 13 residues. The CDR3 here is CASSSNNGYGYTF. CDR3 bases: TGTGCCAGCAGTTCGAACAACGGGTATGGCTACACCTTC.

V is TRBV7-9 and J is TRBJ2-1; 7 bases map to TRBD1. Trimming at V came to 5 bases and at J to 3 bases, leaving 13 bases not matched to a gene. The CDR3 runs to 17 residues. CDR1 is SEHNR and CDR2 is FQNEAQ in the germline V gene (reference sequence). The CDR3 DNA reads TGTGCCAGCAGCATAGTCGACAGGGAATCATACTACAATGAGCAGTTCTTC. Its protein is CASSIVDRESYYNEQFF.